These 21 T cell receptor beta chains share one sample of origin, sequenced in a study of OX40 agonist ivuxolimab in advanced cancers. Some clones are missing from TCRdb's copy, which holds only in-frame ones; the method was immunoSEQ multiplex PCR. The sample lists about 20,000 clones, 80% to 90% seen once, with 23% in the top ten. Sequenced material: CD4+ or CD8+ T cells sorted from blood, taken in a trial of the OX40 agonist ivuxolimab. The receptors here all came from an adult with an advanced solid tumor such as melanoma, head and neck, liver or kidney cancer.

This chain connects TRBV27 to TRBJ1-2; no definite D call. Trimming cost V 8 bases and J 8 bases, with 15 bases left between them. This CDR3 contains 12 residues. Germline lookup yields CDR1 MNHEY and CDR2 SMNVEV (reference sequence). CDR3 sequence (DNA): TGTGCCAGCTTAGGGCGCGGGATCGGCTACACCTTC. This encodes CASLGRGIGYTF.

The chain is built from TRBV11-2 and TRBJ2-5; D remains ambiguous. The CDR3 contains 12 residues. CDR1 SGHAT and CDR2 FQNNGV come from the germline V gene. V lost 3 bases and J lost 5, with 7 bases in between. CDR3 in DNA: TGTGCCAGCAGCTTGGCTGGGGAGACCCAGTACTTC. Amino acids: CASSLAGETQYF.

The chain combines TRBV7-6 with TRBJ2-7; TRBD2 might be the D (5 bases). V lost 3 bases to trimming and J lost 7 bases, with 10 bases between them. In germline, CDR1 is SGHVS, CDR2 FNYEAQ. The CDR3 is made up of 12 amino acids. The CDR3 sequence is CASSLGASEQYF. The CDR3 bases are TGTGCCAGCAGCTTGGGAGCCTCAGAGCAGTACTTC.

The gene calls are TRBV5-6 and TRBJ1-2; TRBD1 might be the D (6 bases). Germline V lookup: CDR1 SGHDT, CDR2 YYEEEE. Deletions cut 4 bases from V and 4 bases from J, with 23 bases between. The CDR3 is made up of 17 amino acids. CDR3 amino acids: CASSTTRGGLEFYGYTF. In DNA form, the CDR3 reads TGTGCCAGCAGCACTACGAGGGGGGGATTGGAGTTCTATGGCTACACCTTC.

The chain is built from TRBV28 and TRBJ2-7; TRBD1 matches 7 bases. V lost 7 bases, J lost 4 bases, and 16 bases stayed unmatched. Germline CDR1 MDHEN, CDR2 SYDVKM. The CDR3 consists of 16 residues. Here the CDR3 reads CASIQGQEDVGYEQYF. CDR3 DNA sequence: TGTGCCAGCATCCAAGGACAGGAAGATGTGGGTTACGAGCAGTACTTC. Looking up the rest from reference TRBV28 and TRBJ2-7 gives the full variable domain: DVKVTQSSRYLVKRTGEKVFLECVQDMDHENMFWYRQDPGLGLRLIYFSYDVKMKEKGDIPEGYSVSREKKERFSLILESASTNQTSMYLCASIQGQEDVGYEQYFGPGTRLTVT.

The chain is built from TRBV6-5 and TRBJ2-3; the D gene is possibly TRBD1 (5 bases). Germline V lookup: CDR1 MNHEY, CDR2 SVGAGI. Trimming shortened V by 2 bases and J by 3 bases, and 9 bases separated the two germline ends. The CDR3 extends over 14 amino acids. CDR3 sequence (DNA): TGTGCCAGCAGTTACGTATCAGGGACAGATACGCAGTATTTT. Its translation is CASSYVSGTDTQYF.

This clone was seen a handful of times. The chain links TRBV4-3 to TRBJ2-7; no definite D call. Trimming stripped 0 bases from V and 3 bases from J, with 12 bases between. Germline V gives CDR1 LGHNA, CDR2 YSLEER. This CDR3 comprises 15 residues. CDR3 protein: CASSQDMAADYEQYF. The CDR3 region has the DNA TGCGCCAGCAGCCAAGATATGGCCGCCGACTACGAGCAGTACTTC.

The rearrangement uses TRBV6-5 and TRBJ1-1; 12 bases line up with TRBD1. Germline CDR1 and CDR2: MNHEY and SVGAGI. J gave up 5 bases and V 2 bases, and 3 bases lay outside the gene matches. There are 15 residues in the CDR3. Written as DNA, the CDR3 is TGTGCCAGCAGTTACACGGGACAGGGGGCAACTGAAGCTTTCTTT. Translated: CASSYTGQGATEAFF.

The chain is built from TRBV15 and TRBJ2-3, with a possible D match to TRBD2 (6 bases). Germline CDR1 LNHNV, CDR2 YYDKDF (reference sequence). CDR3 length equals 15 residues. Trimming removed 5 bases from V and 2 bases from J, with 14 bases in between. The CDR3 region is CATSWGVGDTDTQYF. For the CDR3, the DNA is TGTGCCACCAGCTGGGGGGTGGGGGACACAGATACGCAGTATTTT.

The rearrangement links TRBV19 to TRBJ1-2; perhaps TRBD1 as D (5 bases). The germline V and J ends were trimmed by 7 bases and 0 bases, with 15 bases remaining between them. In germline, CDR1 is LNHDA, CDR2 SQIVND (reference sequence). The CDR3 contains 15 residues. CDR3 residues: CASTLLGGPNYGYTF. In DNA, the CDR3 is TGTGCCAGTACCCTACTGGGGGGACCTAACTATGGCTACACCTTC.

The chain has TRBV5-4 and TRBJ1-2; TRBD1 matches 9 bases. J lost 4 bases, V lost 4 bases, and 5 bases had no gene match. The CDR3 is 14 residues long. The germline V gene has CDR1 SGHNT and CDR2 YYREEE (reference sequence). The CDR3 spells CASSPGQGSYGYTF. The CDR3 DNA reads TGTGCCAGCAGCCCGGGACAGGGCAGCTATGGCTACACCTTC. The full variable domain, in which reference TRBV5-4 and TRBJ1-2 provide the parts outside the CDR3, is ETGVTQSPTHLIKTRGQQVTLRCSSQSGHNTVSWYQQALGQGPQFIFQYYREEENGRGNFPPRFSGLQFPNYSSELNVNALELDDSALYLCASSPGQGSYGYTFGSGTRLTVV.

The rearrangement uses TRBV28 and TRBJ2-1; no clear D gene. This CDR3 has 14 amino acids. CDR1 and CDR2 from the germline V gene are MDHEN and SYDVKM. Trimming removed 6 bases at V and 3 bases at J, with 12 bases between. CDR3 nucleotide sequence: TGTGCCAGCAGCCAAGACCTAAACTACAATGAGCAGTTCTTC. This encodes CASSQDLNYNEQFF.

In DNA, the CDR3 is TGTGCCAGCAGCTTGGACAGCGATTCACCCCTCCACTTT. It yields the protein CASSLDSDSPLHF. The genes are TRBV5-6 and TRBJ1-6; no definite D call. Germline CDR1 SGHDT, CDR2 YYEEEE. The CDR3 covers 13 residues. V lost 0 bases and J lost 8, with 6 bases in between.

The rearrangement links TRBV19 to TRBJ2-5; 13 bases match TRBD2. V shed 4 bases and J 13 bases; nucleotides not matched to a gene: 6. In germline, CDR1 is LNHDA, CDR2 SQIVND (reference sequence). This CDR3 region has 13 residues. The CDR3 sequence is CASSTGLAGLRYF. Written as DNA, the CDR3 is TGTGCCAGTAGTACGGGACTAGCGGGGTTGCGGTACTTC.

The chain carries TRBV2 and TRBJ1-5; 7 bases line up with TRBD1. V gave up 1 base and J gave up 6 bases; unmatched junction bases: 9. The length of the CDR3 is 16 residues. Germline CDR1 is SNHLY and CDR2 is FYNNEI. The CDR3 loop reads CASSEEVRGLGQPQHF. The CDR3 DNA reads as TGTGCCAGCAGTGAAGAGGTTAGGGGGCTAGGTCAGCCCCAGCATTTT.

The sample holds one count of this clone. This CDR3 is CASSPQGADNYGYTF. In DNA, the CDR3 is TGTGCCAGCAGTCCACAGGGGGCTGATAACTATGGCTACACCTTC. The V and J genes are TRBV6-5 and TRBJ1-2; 9 nucleotides align to TRBD1. CDR1 is MNHEY, CDR2 SVGAGI, per germline. This CDR3 contains 15 residues. V shed 5 bases and J 1 base; nucleotides not matched to a gene: 5.

In this sample, this clone turned up once. The chain uses TRBV11-3 and TRBJ1-3, with 8 bases that match TRBD1. Per the germline V gene, CDR1 is SGHNT and CDR2 is YENEEA. Trimming took 1 base from V and 2 from J; bases not matched to a gene: 4. The CDR3 has 16 amino acids. In DNA form, the CDR3 reads TGTGCCAGCAGCTTAGCGGGACAGGTCCCTGGAAACACCATATATTTT. It encodes CASSLAGQVPGNTIYF. The full variable domain, its missing parts supplied by reference TRBV11-3 and TRBJ1-3, is EAGVVQSPRYKIIEKKQPVAFWCNPISGHNTLYWYLQNLGQGPELLIRYENEEAVDDSQLPKDRFSAERLKGVDSTLKIQPAELGDSAVYLCASSLAGQVPGNTIYFGEGSWLTVV.

This rearrangement joins TRBV14 to TRBJ2-1; D perhaps matches TRBD1 (7 bases). Germline CDR1 and CDR2: SGHDN and FVKESK. Trimming removed 4 bases from V and 8 bases from J, with 18 bases in between. The CDR3 totals 15 residues. Here the CDR3 DNA reads TGTGCCAGCAGCCCCAGGGGGGTTTTTGAGGATGAGCAGTTCTTC. Its translation is CASSPRGVFEDEQFF.

This chain joins TRBV18 and TRBJ2-3, with a possible D match to TRBD2 (5 bases). This CDR3 has 18 residues. The germline CDR1 and CDR2 sequences are KGHSH and LQKENI. V gave up 3 bases and J gave up 6 bases, with 25 bases separating them. CDR3 amino acids: CASSPAFLDFQVSDTQYF. The CDR3 DNA reads TGTGCCAGCTCACCGGCTTTCCTGGACTTTCAAGTCTCGGATACGCAGTATTTT. Together with reference TRBV18 and TRBJ2-3, the CDR3 gives the full variable domain: NAGVMQNPRHLVRRRGQEARLRCSPMKGHSHVYWYRQLPEEGLKFMVYLQKENIIDESGMPKERFSAEFPKEGPSILRIQQVVRGDSAAYFCASSPAFLDFQVSDTQYFGPGTRLTVL.

This clone was counted only a few times. The chain links TRBV9 to TRBJ2-3; a possible D gene is TRBD1 (6 bases). The germline CDR1 and CDR2 sequences are SGDLS and YYNGEE. The CDR3 length is 17 residues. Between the trimmed V and J ends, which lost 3 bases and 4 bases, there was a span of 21 bases. This CDR3 reads CASSDTGTGSFPDTQYF. The CDR3 nucleotides are TGTGCCAGCAGCGATACAGGGACGGGGAGTTTTCCAGATACGCAGTATTTT.

The gene calls are TRBV2 and TRBJ2-2; D may be TRBD2 (6 bases). Germline assignment: CDR1 SNHLY and CDR2 FYNNEI. The CDR3 spans 13 residues. The ends were cut back, 4 bases at V and 4 bases at J, with 7 bases in the middle. CDR3 DNA sequence: TGTGCCAGCAGTGCGGGGGTCACCGGGGAGCTGTTTTTT. Translating gives CASSAGVTGELFF.